This TCR beta chain was identified during a study of CXCR4 blockade with PD-1 therapy in pancreatic cancer (dated by TCRdb to between 2018 and 2021). Study-wide context: The study combined multiplex immunohistochemistry and TCRbeta immunosequencing of resected pancreatic ductal adenocarcinoma with ex vivo slice culture testing PD-1 and CXCR4 blockade. Two geographically distinct regions were TCR-sequenced from each of roughly six tumors to assess intratumoral heterogeneity.

The archived tumor blocks were obtained from patients to whom no neoadjuvant therapy had been administered before resection. For the preserved-tissue arm, the study drew on about 32 surgical resection samples taken from 25 or so pancreatic ductal adenocarcinoma patients who had not been treated previously. DNA for the resection arm was extracted from ten 5-micron curls of FFPE tumor cut next to the multiplex immunohistochemistry slide. The immunoSEQ Assay at Adaptive Biotechnologies was used to immunosequence TCRbeta CDR3 regions from the extracted DNA. As for the original processing: To measure the absolute abundance of each unique TCRbeta CDR3, the sequences were collapsed and filtered. Clonality was calculated as 1 minus Pielou's evenness, using only productive in-frame rearrangements. For regional overlap, the top 100 nucleotide rearrangements were followed across paired samples, and the Morisita index was used to compare paired samples against unrelated samples. The immunoSEQ Rearrangement Details tool was used to assess whether nucleotide rearrangements converged onto identical amino acid sequences. TCRdb retrieved this table from immuneACCESS and kept in-frame rearrangements only. Not all clones are present; in checked studies, unresolved V genes account for under half, and no reason is known for the remainder. V, J and clone size derive from that table, while D and trimming were established from the DNA sequence. This sample has 3,800 or so clones in its table, and about 53% of those were observed once. About 20% of the sample is in the top ten clones.

The germline V gene sets CDR1 to MGHRA and CDR2 to YSYEKL. The CDR3 covers 14 residues, taking in both the cysteine and the phenylalanine. Only the CDR3 region is kept as DNA, spanning 42 bases read in frame from base 1. Trimming takes 1 base from V and 9 bases from J, and the germline ends sit 13 bases apart. General conclusions and limits of the study: Because only TCRbeta chains were sequenced, true antigen-specificity overlap among the convergent dominant clones remained unconfirmed, awaiting paired alpha-beta single-cell sequencing. Amino acid clone frequency correlated strongly with the number of distinct nucleotide rearrangements encoding it, suggesting convergent selection by common tumor antigens. Tumors had clonal expansion, with a mean productive clonality of approximately 0.15 compared with roughly 0.05 in healthy blood, yet clonality showed no correlation with survival.

A few counts support this clone. No antigen is known for it. Base qualities are missing; no much larger clone stands one base away. The sequence was obtained from a human donor with pancreatic ductal adenocarcinoma. The sequenced sample consisted of tumor tissue. The sequence links TRBV4-1 to TRBJ2-1, with the D gene not confidently named. The CDR3 in this case is CASSQGPSRGEQFF. At the DNA level, the sequence is TGCGCCAGCAGCCAAGGGCCTTCTAGAGGTGAGCAGTTCTTC.